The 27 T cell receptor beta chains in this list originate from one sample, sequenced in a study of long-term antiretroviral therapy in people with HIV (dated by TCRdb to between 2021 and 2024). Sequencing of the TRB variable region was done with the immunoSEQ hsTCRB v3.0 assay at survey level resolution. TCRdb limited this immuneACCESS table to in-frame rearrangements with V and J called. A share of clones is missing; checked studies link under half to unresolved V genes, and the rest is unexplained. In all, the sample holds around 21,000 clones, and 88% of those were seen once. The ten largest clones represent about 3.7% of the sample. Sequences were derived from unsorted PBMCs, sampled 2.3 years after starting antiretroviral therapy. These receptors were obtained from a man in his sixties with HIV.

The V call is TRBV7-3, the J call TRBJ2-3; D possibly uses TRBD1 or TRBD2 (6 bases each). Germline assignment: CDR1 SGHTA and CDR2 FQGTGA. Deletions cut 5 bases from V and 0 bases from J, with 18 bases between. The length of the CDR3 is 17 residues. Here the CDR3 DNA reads TGTGCCAGCAGCCCGAGGGGGGCGTTGGGGAGCACAGATACGCAGTATTTT. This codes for CASSPRGALGSTDTQYF.

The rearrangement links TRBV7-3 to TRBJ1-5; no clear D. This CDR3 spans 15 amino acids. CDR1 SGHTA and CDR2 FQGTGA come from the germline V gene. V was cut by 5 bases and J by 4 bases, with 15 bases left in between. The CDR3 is CASSPPALQNQPQHF. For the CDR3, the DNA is TGTGCCAGCAGCCCGCCTGCACTCCAAAATCAGCCCCAGCATTTT.

CDR3 sequence: CASRGVGELFF. CDR3 nucleotide sequence: TGTGCCAGCCGGGGGGTCGGGGAGCTGTTTTTT. The J gene is TRBJ2-2, the V gene TRBV2, with TRBD2 identical over 7 bases. With V trimmed by 8 bases and J by 7 bases, 1 base remained unmatched. This CDR3 contains 11 residues. Per germline, CDR1 SNHLY and CDR2 FYNNEI.

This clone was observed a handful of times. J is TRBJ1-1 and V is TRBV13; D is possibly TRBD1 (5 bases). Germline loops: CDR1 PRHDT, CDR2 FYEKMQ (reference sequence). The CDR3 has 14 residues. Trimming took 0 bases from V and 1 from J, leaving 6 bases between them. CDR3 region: CASSLGGGNTEAFF. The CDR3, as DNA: TGTGCCAGCAGCTTAGGCGGGGGGAACACTGAAGCTTTCTTT.

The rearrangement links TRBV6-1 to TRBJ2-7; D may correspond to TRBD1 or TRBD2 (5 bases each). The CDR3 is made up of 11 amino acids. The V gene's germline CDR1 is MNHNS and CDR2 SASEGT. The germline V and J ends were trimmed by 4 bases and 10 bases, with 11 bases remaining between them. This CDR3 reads CASSVGEKQYF. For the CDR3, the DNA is TGTGCCAGCAGTGTGGGGGAGAAACAGTACTTC.

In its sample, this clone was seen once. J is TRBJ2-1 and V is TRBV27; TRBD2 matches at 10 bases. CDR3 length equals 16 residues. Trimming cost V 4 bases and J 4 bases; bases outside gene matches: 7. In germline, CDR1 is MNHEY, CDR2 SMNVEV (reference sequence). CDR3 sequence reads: CASSSNLAGDYNEQFF. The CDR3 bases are TGTGCCAGCAGTTCGAACCTAGCGGGGGATTACAATGAGCAGTTCTTC.

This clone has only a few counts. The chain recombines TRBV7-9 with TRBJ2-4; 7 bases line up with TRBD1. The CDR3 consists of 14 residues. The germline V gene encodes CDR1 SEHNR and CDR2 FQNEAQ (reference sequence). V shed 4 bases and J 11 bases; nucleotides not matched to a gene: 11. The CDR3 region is CASSSDTQDRFQYF. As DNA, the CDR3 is TGTGCCAGCAGCTCGGATACACAGGACAGGTTTCAGTACTTC.

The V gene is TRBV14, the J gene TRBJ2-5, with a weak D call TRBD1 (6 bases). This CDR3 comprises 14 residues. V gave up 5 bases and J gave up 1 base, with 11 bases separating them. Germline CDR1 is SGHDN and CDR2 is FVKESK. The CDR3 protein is CASSARTVQETQYF. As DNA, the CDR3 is TGTGCCAGCAGCGCACGGACAGTCCAAGAGACCCAGTACTTC.

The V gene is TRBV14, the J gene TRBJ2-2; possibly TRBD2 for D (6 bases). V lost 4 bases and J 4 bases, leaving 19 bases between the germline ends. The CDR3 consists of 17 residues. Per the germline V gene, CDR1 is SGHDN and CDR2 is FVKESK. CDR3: CASSLGGSEGGTGELFF. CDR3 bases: TGTGCCAGCAGCCTAGGAGGGTCGGAGGGTGGCACCGGGGAGCTGTTTTTT.

CDR3 bases: TGCGCCAGCAGCTTGCTAGACAGACCCACAGATACGCAGTATTTT. Residues: CASSLLDRPTDTQYF. This chain connects TRBV5-1 to TRBJ2-3; D perhaps matches TRBD1 (5 bases). The germline V gene has CDR1 SGHRS and CDR2 YFSETQ. This CDR3 spans 15 amino acids. The V and J ends lost 1 base and 2 bases respectively, with 11 bases between them.

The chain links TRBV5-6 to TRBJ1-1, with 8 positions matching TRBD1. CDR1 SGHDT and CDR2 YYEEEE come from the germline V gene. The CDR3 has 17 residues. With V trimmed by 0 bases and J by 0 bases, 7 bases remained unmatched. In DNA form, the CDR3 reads TGTGCCAGCAGCTTGGGGGCAGGGGGCAGGGTGAACACTGAAGCTTTCTTT. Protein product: CASSLGAGGRVNTEAFF. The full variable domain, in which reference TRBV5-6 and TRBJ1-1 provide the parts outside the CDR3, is DAGVTQSPTHLIKTRGQQVTLRCSPKSGHDTVSWYQQALGQGPQFIFQYYEEEERQRGNFPDRFSGHQFPNYSSELNVNALLLGDSALYLCASSLGAGGRVNTEAFFGQGTRLTVV.

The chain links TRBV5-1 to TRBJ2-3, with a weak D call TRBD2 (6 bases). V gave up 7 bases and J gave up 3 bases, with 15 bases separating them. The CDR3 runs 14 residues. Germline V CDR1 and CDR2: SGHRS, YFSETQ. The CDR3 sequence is CASGLTPATDTQYF. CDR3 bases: TGCGCCAGCGGACTAACACCGGCGACAGATACGCAGTATTTT.

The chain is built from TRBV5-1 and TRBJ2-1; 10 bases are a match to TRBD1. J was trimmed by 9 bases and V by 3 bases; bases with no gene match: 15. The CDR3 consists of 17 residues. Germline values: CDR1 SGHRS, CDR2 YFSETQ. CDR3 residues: CASSWFRDRGFHSEQFF. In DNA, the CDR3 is TGCGCCAGCAGCTGGTTTCGGGACAGGGGCTTTCACAGTGAGCAGTTCTTC.

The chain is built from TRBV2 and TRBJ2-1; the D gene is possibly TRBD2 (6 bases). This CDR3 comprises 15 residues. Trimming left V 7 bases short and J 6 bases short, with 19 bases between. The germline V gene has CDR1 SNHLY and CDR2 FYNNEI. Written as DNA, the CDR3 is TGTGCCAGCAACCGGGAGCTGATAAGCATCAATGAGCAGTTCTTC. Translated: CASNRELISINEQFF. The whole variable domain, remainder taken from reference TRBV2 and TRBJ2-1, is EPEVTQTPSHQVTQMGQEVILRCVPISNHLYFYWYRQILGQKVEFLVSFYNNEISEKSEIFDDQFSVERPDGSNFTLKIRSTKLEDSAMYFCASNRELISINEQFFGPGTRLTVL.

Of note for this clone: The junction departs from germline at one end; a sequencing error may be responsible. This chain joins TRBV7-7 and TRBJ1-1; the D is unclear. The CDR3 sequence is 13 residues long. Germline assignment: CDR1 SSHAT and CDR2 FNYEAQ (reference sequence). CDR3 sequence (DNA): TGTGCTAGCAGCTTAACGGTGAACACTGAAGCTTTCTTT. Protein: CASSLTVNTEAFF.

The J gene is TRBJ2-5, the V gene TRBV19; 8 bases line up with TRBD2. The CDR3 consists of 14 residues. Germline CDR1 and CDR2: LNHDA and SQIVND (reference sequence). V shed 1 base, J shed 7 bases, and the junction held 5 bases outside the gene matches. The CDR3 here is CASSIGSLAGTQYF. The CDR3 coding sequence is TGTGCCAGTAGTATAGGTTCCCTAGCGGGGACCCAGTACTTC.

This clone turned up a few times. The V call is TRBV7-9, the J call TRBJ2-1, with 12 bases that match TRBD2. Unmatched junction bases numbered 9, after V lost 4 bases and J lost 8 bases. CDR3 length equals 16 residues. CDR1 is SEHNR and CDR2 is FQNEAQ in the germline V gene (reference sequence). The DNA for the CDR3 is TGTGCCAGCAGCTATGGGACTAGCGGGTTTAGGGATGAGCAGTTCTTC. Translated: CASSYGTSGFRDEQFF.

DNA of the CDR3: TGCGCCAGCAGCAGACAGGGGACAGAAGAGACCCAGTACTTC. The encoded protein is CASSRQGTEETQYF. The V and J genes are TRBV5-1 and TRBJ2-5; the match to TRBD1 covers 8 bases. The CDR3 extends over 14 amino acids. V gave up 4 bases and J gave up 3 bases; unmatched junction bases: 5. Germline V CDR1 and CDR2: SGHRS, YFSETQ.

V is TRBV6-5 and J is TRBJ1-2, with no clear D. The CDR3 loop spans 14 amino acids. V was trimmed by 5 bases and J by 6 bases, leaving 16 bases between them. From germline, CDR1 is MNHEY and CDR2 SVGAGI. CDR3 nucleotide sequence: TGTGCCAGCAGTGGCGGGTGGGCCGGGGATGGCTACACCTTC. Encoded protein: CASSGGWAGDGYTF.

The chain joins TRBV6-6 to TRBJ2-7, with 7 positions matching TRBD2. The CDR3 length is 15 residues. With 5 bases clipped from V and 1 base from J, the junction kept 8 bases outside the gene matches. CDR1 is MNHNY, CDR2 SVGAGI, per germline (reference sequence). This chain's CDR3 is CASSPGTKLSYEQYF. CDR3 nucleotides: TGTGCCAGCAGTCCCGGGACTAAGCTTTCCTACGAGCAGTACTTC.

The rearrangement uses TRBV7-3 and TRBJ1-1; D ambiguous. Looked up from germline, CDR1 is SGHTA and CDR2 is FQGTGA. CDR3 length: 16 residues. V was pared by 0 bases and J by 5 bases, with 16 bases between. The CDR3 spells CASSLTPLQEGTEAFF. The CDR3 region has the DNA TGTGCCAGCAGCTTAACCCCTTTGCAGGAAGGAACTGAAGCTTTCTTT.

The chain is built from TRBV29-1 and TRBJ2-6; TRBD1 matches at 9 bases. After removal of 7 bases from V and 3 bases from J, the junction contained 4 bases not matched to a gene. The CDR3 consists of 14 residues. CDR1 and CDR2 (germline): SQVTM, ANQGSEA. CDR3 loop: CSAQGAHGANVLTF. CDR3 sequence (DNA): TGCAGCGCACAGGGGGCGCATGGGGCCAACGTCCTGACTTTC. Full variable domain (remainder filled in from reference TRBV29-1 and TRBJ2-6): SAVISQKPSRDICQRGTSLTIQCQVDSQVTMMFWYRQQPGQSLTLIATANQGSEATYESGFVIDKFPISRPNLTFSTLTVSNMSPEDSSIYLCSAQGAHGANVLTFGAGSRLTVL.

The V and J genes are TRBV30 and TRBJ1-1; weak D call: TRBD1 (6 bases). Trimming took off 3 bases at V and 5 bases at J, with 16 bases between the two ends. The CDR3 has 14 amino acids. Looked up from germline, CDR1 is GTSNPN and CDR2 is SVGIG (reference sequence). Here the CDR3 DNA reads TGTGCCTGGAGGTCCCTAGGGGGGAGAACTGAAGCTTTCTTT. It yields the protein CAWRSLGGRTEAFF.

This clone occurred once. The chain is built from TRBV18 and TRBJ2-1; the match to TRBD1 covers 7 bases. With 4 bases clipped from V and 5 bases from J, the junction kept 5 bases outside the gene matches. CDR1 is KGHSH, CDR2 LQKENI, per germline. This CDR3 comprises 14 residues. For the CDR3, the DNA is TGTGCCAGCTCACTCAACAGGGGTGACAATGAGCAGTTCTTC. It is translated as CASSLNRGDNEQFF.

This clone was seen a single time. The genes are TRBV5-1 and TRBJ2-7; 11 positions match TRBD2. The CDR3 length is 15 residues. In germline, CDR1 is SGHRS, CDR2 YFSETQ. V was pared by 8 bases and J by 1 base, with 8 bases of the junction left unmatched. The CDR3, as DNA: TGCGCCAGTTCTCAGGGACTAGCGGCGTCCTACGAGCAGTACTTC. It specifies CASSQGLAASYEQYF.

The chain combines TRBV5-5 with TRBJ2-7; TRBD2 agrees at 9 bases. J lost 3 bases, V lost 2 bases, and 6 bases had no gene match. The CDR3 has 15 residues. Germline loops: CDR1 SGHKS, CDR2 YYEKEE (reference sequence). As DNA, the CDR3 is TGTGCCAGCAGCTTTCCTAGCGGGAAAAACTACGAGCAGTACTTC. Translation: CASSFPSGKNYEQYF.

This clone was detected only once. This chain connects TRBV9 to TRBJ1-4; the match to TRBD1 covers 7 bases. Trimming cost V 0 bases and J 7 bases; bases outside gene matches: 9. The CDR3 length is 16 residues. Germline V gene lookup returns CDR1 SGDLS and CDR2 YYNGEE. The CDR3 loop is CASSVARTGATEKLFF. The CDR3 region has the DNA TGTGCCAGCAGCGTAGCCAGGACAGGCGCGACTGAAAAACTGTTTTTT.